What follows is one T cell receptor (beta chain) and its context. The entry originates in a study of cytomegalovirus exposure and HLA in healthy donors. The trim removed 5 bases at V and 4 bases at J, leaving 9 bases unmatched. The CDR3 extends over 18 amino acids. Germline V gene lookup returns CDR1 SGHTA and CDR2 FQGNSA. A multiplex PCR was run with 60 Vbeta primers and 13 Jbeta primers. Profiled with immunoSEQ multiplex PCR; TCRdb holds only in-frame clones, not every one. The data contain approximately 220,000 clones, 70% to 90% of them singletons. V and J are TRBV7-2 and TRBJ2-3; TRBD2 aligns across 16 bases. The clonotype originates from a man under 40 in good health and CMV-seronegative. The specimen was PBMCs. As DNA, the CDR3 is TGTGCCAGCAGCCCATCGGGACTAGCGGGGGGGCAGGCAGATACGCAGTATTTT. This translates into CASSPSGLAGGQADTQYF. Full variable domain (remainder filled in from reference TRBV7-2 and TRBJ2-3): GAGVSQSPSNKVTEKGKDVELRCDPISGHTALYWYRQSLGQGLEFLIYFQGNSAPDKSGLPSDRFSAERTGGSVSTLTIQRTQQEDSAVYLCASSPSGLAGGQADTQYFGPGTRLTVL.